The rows below give T cell receptor beta chains drawn from one sample of a study of tumor-infiltrating lymphocytes in oesophageal squamous cell carcinoma. TCRdb ran MiXCR on the PCR reads and lists one entry per CDR3 protein. The sample consists of roughly 20,000 distinct CDR3 sequences, 35% to 45% of them appearing once. Sequencing was done on a sample of esophageal tumor tissue. These receptors were obtained from a male donor with esophageal squamous cell carcinoma. Both conserved end residues are part of each CDR3. Fields, in order: V gene, clone size, J gene, D gene, CDR3 DNA, CDR3 protein. D genes are given only for firm matches. Where a row states a size, it is once, few, many or the class of an expanded clone; other rows omit it.

>TRBV7-6|.|TRBJ2-7|TRBD1
TGTGCCAGCAGCTCGGACAGGGAATCTGGCTACAATGAGCAGTACTTC
CASSSDRESGYNEQYF
>TRBV7-8|many|TRBJ2-7|TRBD2
TGTGCCAGCAGCTTGCGGGGGGCCGATGTCAACGAGCAGTACTTC
CASSLRGADVNEQYF
>TRBV6-1|many|TRBJ1-2|.
TGTGCCAGCAGTTATTCCCCTACCGGCAACCCCTACACCTTC
CASSYSPTGNPYTF
>TRBV7-3|many|TRBJ2-1|TRBD1
TGTGCCAGCAGCAGTGGGACAGGGCTAAATGAGCAGTTCTTC
CASSSGTGLNEQFF
>TRBV19|.|TRBJ1-5|.
TGTGCCAGTAGTAAAGAAACCCGCCAGCCCCAGCATTTT
CASSKETRQPQHF
>TRBV24-1|many|TRBJ2-1|TRBD2
TGTGCCACCAGTGATCCTAGCGGGAGCTCCTACAATGAGCAGTTCTTC
CATSDPSGSSYNEQFF
>TRBV10-1|many|TRBJ2-4|.
TGCGCCAGCGCGGCCCCCGGGTCGAACATTCAGTACTTC
CASAAPGSNIQYF
>TRBV6-2/TRBV6-3|.|TRBJ1-5|.
TGTGCCAGCAGTTACGGGAGCAATCAGCCCCAGCATTTT
CASSYGSNQPQHF
>TRBV4-1|many|TRBJ2-7|TRBD1
TGCGCCAGCAGCTTGCCCGGGACAGCCTACGAGCAGTACTTC
CASSLPGTAYEQYF
>TRBV12-3/TRBV12-4|.|TRBJ2-7|TRBD1
TGTGCCAGCAGTCCCCCGGGACAGGATCTATACAATGAGCAGTACTTC
CASSPPGQDLYNEQYF
>TRBV7-6|medium-sized|TRBJ2-5|TRBD2
TGTGCCAGCAGCCTGACTAGCGGGAGTGGATGCGAGACCCAGTACTTC
CASSLTSGSGCETQYF
>TRBV7-9|many|TRBJ1-3|.
TGTGCCAGCAGCCTCCAGGGCACCATATATTTT
CASSLQGTIYF
>TRBV7-6|.|TRBJ2-5|.
TGTGCCAGCAGCGACCCCGGGGAGACCCAGTACTTC
CASSDPGETQYF
>TRBV6-1|many|TRBJ2-7|TRBD2
TGTGCCAGCAGTGAAGACGGGGGGTCCTACAATGAGCAGTACTTC
CASSEDGGSYNEQYF
>TRBV6-1|.|TRBJ2-7|TRBD1
TGTGCCAGCGGGACAGGGGGCTTCGAGCAGTACTTC
CASGTGGFEQYF
>TRBV5-1|.|TRBJ2-5|.
TGCGCCAGCAGCGCCGATTTGGAGACCCAGTACTTC
CASSADLETQYF
>TRBV27|.|TRBJ2-3|.
TGTGCCAGCGGAACAGATACGCAGTATTTT
CASGTDTQYF
>TRBV5-7|many|TRBJ2-5|TRBD2
TGTGCCAGCAGCTTGGGACTAGCGGGGGGGCCCGGAGAGACCCAGTACTTC
CASSLGLAGGPGETQYF
>TRBV7-6|.|TRBJ2-3|TRBD2
TGTGCCAGCAGCTCAATAGCGGGAGCAATAGATACGCAGTATTTT
CASSSIAGAIDTQYF
>TRBV13|few|TRBJ2-4|.
TGTGCCAGCAGCCAAGGGACGGCCTCCCCGCAGTACTTC
CASSQGTASPQYF
>TRBV10-3|.|TRBJ2-1|.
TGTGCCATCAGTGGGTTTAATGAGCAGTTCTTC
CAISGFNEQFF
>TRBV2|many|TRBJ2-1|.
TGTGCCAGCAGTGACTGGGACAATGAGCAGTTCTTC
CASSDWDNEQFF
>TRBV4-2|many|TRBJ2-5|TRBD2
TGTGCCAGCAGCCCCGGGACTAGCGGGAGGGCCCAAGAGACCCAGTACTTC
CASSPGTSGRAQETQYF
>TRBV18|few|TRBJ2-1|.
TGTGCCAGCTCACCTTTTAGGACAGCGGAGGAGCAGTTCTTC
CASSPFRTAEEQFF
>TRBV7-2|.|TRBJ2-7|.
TGTGCCAGCAGCTTAGCGTACGGAGCAGACGAGCAGTACTTC
CASSLAYGADEQYF
>TRBV5-5|.|TRBJ2-3|TRBD2
TGTGCCAGCAGCCCCATTGGGCGGGAGAGGGATGAGCAGTTATTC
CASSPIGRERDEQLF
>TRBV5-1|.|TRBJ2-7|TRBD1
TGCGCCAGCAGCTTGGCCGAGATGACAGGGGGCTACGAGCAGTACTTC
CASSLAEMTGGYEQYF
>TRBV15|.|TRBJ2-6|.
TGTGCCACCAGCAGAGATCAGCTGGGCTCTGGGGCCAACGTCCTGACTTTC
CATSRDQLGSGANVLTF
>TRBV28|many|TRBJ2-1|TRBD2
TGTGCCAGCAGGGAGGCTAGCGGAGTCAATGAGCAGTTCTTC
CASREASGVNEQFF
>TRBV4-1|many|TRBJ2-1|.
TGCGCCAGCAGCCAACATAAACAGGGTAGGAATGAGCAGTTCTTC
CASSQHKQGRNEQFF
>TRBV9|few|TRBJ2-5|.
TGTGCCAGCAGTTCCGGGACTCCCGGCGATGAGCAGTACTTC
CASSSGTPGDEQYF
>TRBV7-2|many|TRBJ1-1|.
TGTGCCAGCAGCTGGCAGGGGTACACTGAAGCTTTCTTT
CASSWQGYTEAFF
>TRBV7-2|.|TRBJ2-3|.
TGTGCCAGCAGCCCTTTAAACGGGAATACGCAGTATTTT
CASSPLNGNTQYF
>TRBV2|many|TRBJ2-4|.
TGTGCCAGCAGTTTAGGGGCCAAAAACATTCAGTACTTC
CASSLGAKNIQYF
>TRBV7-8|.|TRBJ2-1|TRBD1
TGTGCCAGCAGCTTAAGGGGGACAGGGGGCTTTTTCAATGAGCAGTTCTTC
CASSLRGTGGFFNEQFF
>TRBV7-2|.|TRBJ2-7|.
TGTGCCAGCAGCCCCCGACGTGACTCCTACGAGCAGTACTTC
CASSPRRDSYEQYF
>TRBV7-2|many|TRBJ2-1|.
TGTGCCAGCAGCCCCCCCGTCACTCGCCTGTACAATGAGCAGTTCTTC
CASSPPVTRLYNEQFF
>TRBV10-2|many|TRBJ2-1|.
TGCGCCAGCAGTGAGGACAGGGGAGGCGGGAGTTCCTACAATGAGCAGTTCTTC
CASSEDRGGGSSYNEQFF
>TRBV7-2|few|TRBJ2-3|TRBD2
TGTGCCAGCACCAAACTAGCGGGACCTAGCACAGATACGCAGTATTTT
CASTKLAGPSTDTQYF
>TRBV10-2|.|TRBJ2-7|.
TGCGCCAGCAGTGGGGCCATGTTGCACGAGCAGTACTTC
CASSGAMLHEQYF
>TRBV7-6|medium-sized|TRBJ2-1|TRBD2
TGTGCCAGCAGCCACGATATCGGCGGGAGCTCCTACAATGAGCAGTTCTTC
CASSHDIGGSSYNEQFF
>TRBV7-2|.|TRBJ2-3|TRBD2
TGTGCCAGCAGCCCGGGGAAAGGGACTAGCGGGCGGGGCACAGATACGCAGTATTTT
CASSPGKGTSGRGTDTQYF
>TRBV7-6|.|TRBJ2-5|.
TGTGCCAGCAGCCCCCGGGAGACAGATGGAGAGACCCAGTACTTC
CASSPRETDGETQYF
>TRBV7-9|medium-sized|TRBJ2-1|.
TGTGCCAGCAAAGGCCGAGACTCCTACAATGAGCAGTTCTTC
CASKGRDSYNEQFF
>TRBV7-2|.|TRBJ2-5|TRBD2
TGTGCCAGCAGCTTAGTACCGGGGACTAGCGGAGAGACCCAGTACTTC
CASSLVPGTSGETQYF
>TRBV4-1|few|TRBJ2-7|TRBD1
TGCGCCAGCAGCCAAGTCTATTGGGGACAGGGGAGCTACGAGCAGTACTTC
CASSQVYWGQGSYEQYF
>TRBV27|.|TRBJ1-2|TRBD1
TGTGCCAGCAGAAAGGGGACAGCCACCTATGGCTACACCTTC
CASRKGTATYGYTF
>TRBV15|.|TRBJ2-1|.
TGTGCCACCAGCACCATGCATTCGGGCTCCTACGAGCAGTTCTTC
CATSTMHSGSYEQFF
>TRBV11-2|few|TRBJ1-5|.
TGTGCCAGCAGCTTAGATATCGGATATCAGCCCCAGCATTTT
CASSLDIGYQPQHF
>TRBV11-2|few|TRBJ2-1|TRBD2
TGTGCCAGCAGCTTCGGGACTAGCCCTAATGAGCAGTTCTTC
CASSFGTSPNEQFF
>TRBV7-3|few|TRBJ2-3|.
TGTGCCAGCAGCTTAACACAGGACTACGCAGATACGCAGTATTTT
CASSLTQDYADTQYF
>TRBV4-1|many|TRBJ1-2|TRBD1
TGCGCCAGCAGCCAAGATTGGGGACGGACAGGTTATAACTATGGCTACACCTTC
CASSQDWGRTGYNYGYTF
>TRBV12-3/TRBV12-4|medium-sized|TRBJ1-2|.
TGTGCCAGCAGCCCCTCTCTTTATGGCTACACCTTC
CASSPSLYGYTF
>TRBV5-1|.|TRBJ1-1|.
TGCGCCAGCCGACAGCCCGGGAACACTGAAGCTTTCTTT
CASRQPGNTEAFF
>TRBV19|few|TRBJ2-7|TRBD1
TGTGCCAGTAGTATAGAAGCAGGGGGCCATACCTACAATGAGCAGTACTTC
CASSIEAGGHTYNEQYF
>TRBV27|many|TRBJ2-7|.
TGTGCCAGCAGTGGACAGCTCTCCTACGAGCAGTACTTC
CASSGQLSYEQYF
>TRBV27|.|TRBJ1-5|.
TGTGCCAGCAGTTTATTCCAGGGTTCCAATCAGCCCCAGCATTTT
CASSLFQGSNQPQHF